A single sample is the source of the 27 T cell receptor beta chains below, sequenced in a study of blood T cell repertoires in COVID-19. Sequencing was performed with immunoSEQ multiplex PCR; in TCRdb, only in-frame clones are kept and a portion is missing. There are about 190,000 clones in the sample; about 88% occur only once, and around 2.7% lies in the top ten. The sample consisted of peripheral blood. The origin of the receptors is a man aged 40-50 years with active or convalescent COVID-19.

The rearrangement joins TRBV5-1 to TRBJ1-1, with 12 bases fitting TRBD1. Germline V gene sequence: CDR1 SGHRS, CDR2 YFSETQ. V shed 2 bases, J shed 5 bases, and the junction held 13 bases outside the gene matches. The CDR3 has 18 amino acids. This CDR3 is CASSLHGTGGKEGTEAFF. The CDR3 DNA sequence: TGCGCCAGCAGCTTACATGGGACAGGGGGCAAAGAGGGTACTGAAGCTTTCTTT.

On this clone: Sequence at one end of the junction differs from germline and may be a read error. This sequence joins TRBV19 and TRBJ1-2; D is unresolved. The CDR3 covers 15 residues. Germline loops: CDR1 LNHDA, CDR2 SQIVND (reference sequence). CDR3 amino acids: CASSIDMPGLDGCTF. DNA for the CDR3: TGTGCCAGTAGTATAGATATGCCGGGTTTGGATGGCTGCACCTTC.

The chain employs TRBV2 and TRBJ2-2; perhaps TRBD1 as D (6 bases). Looked up from germline, CDR1 is SNHLY and CDR2 is FYNNEI. This CDR3 spans 14 amino acids. With 5 bases removed from V and 4 bases from J, the gap between germline ends came to 11 bases. The CDR3 DNA is TGTGCCAGCAGTACAGGGTGGACCACCGGGGAGCTGTTTTTT. Translated, it gives CASSTGWTTGELFF.

The V call is TRBV30, the J call TRBJ1-3; TRBD1 is a possible D gene (6 bases). Trimming pared 0 bases from V and 3 bases from J, leaving 9 bases between. The length of the CDR3 is 14 residues. CDR1 and CDR2 from the germline V gene are GTSNPN and SVGIG (reference sequence). The CDR3, as DNA: TGTGCCTGGAGTGTAATAGGGGGTGGAAACACCATATATTTT. Translated: CAWSVIGGGNTIYF.

The chain has TRBV6-2 or TRBV6-3 and TRBJ1-2; 7 bases map to TRBD1. The length of the CDR3 is 17 residues. Germline loops: CDR1 MNHEY, CDR2 SVGEGT. J gave up 2 bases and V 5 bases, and 14 bases lay outside the gene matches. The CDR3 here is CASSASTWTGINYGYTF. CDR3 nucleotides: TGTGCCAGCAGTGCCTCGACATGGACAGGAATAAACTATGGCTACACCTTC.

The chain has TRBV28 and TRBJ1-2, with 8 nucleotides matching TRBD1. Germline V gene lookup returns CDR1 MDHEN and CDR2 SYDVKM. This CDR3 spans 14 amino acids. V trimming: 2 bases; J trimming: 14 bases; junction bases outside the gene matches: 13. The CDR3 loop reads CASSLQGAPRAWTF. CDR3 nucleotides: TGTGCCAGCAGTTTACAGGGGGCGCCTAGGGCGTGGACCTTC.

The gene calls are TRBV5-4 and TRBJ1-5; TRBD1 matches 8 bases. Germline V gene lookup returns CDR1 SGHNT and CDR2 YYREEE (reference sequence). The CDR3 is 16 amino acids. J lost 6 bases, V lost 4 bases, and 12 bases had no gene match. The CDR3 DNA sequence: TGTGCCAGCAGCGTTGGGGGAGGACAGGGTGCTCAGCCCCAGCATTTT. Protein: CASSVGGGQGAQPQHF.

The rearrangement uses TRBV9 and TRBJ2-1, with no clear D. This CDR3 has 16 amino acids. V lost 0 bases and J lost 8, with 18 bases in between. Germline CDR1 reads SGDLS; CDR2 reads YYNGEE. The CDR3 nucleotides read TGTGCCAGCAGCGTAGCTAAGGATAGGAAAGAGGATGAGCAGTTCTTC. It codes for CASSVAKDRKEDEQFF.

The chain employs TRBV4-1 and TRBJ2-3; 12 bases are shared with TRBD2. CDR3 length: 15 residues. Germline V gene sequence: CDR1 MGHRA, CDR2 YSYEKL. Trimming at V came to 4 bases and at J to 8 bases, leaving 7 bases not matched to a gene. The CDR3 DNA is TGCGCCAGCAGCCCGTTGGGACTAGCGGGTACTACGCAGTATTTT. Encoded protein: CASSPLGLAGTTQYF.

This chain links TRBV30 with TRBJ1-5; D is unclear. The CDR3 runs 13 residues. The germline V gene has CDR1 GTSNPN and CDR2 SVGIG (reference sequence). Trimming left V 0 bases short and J 7 bases short, with 10 bases between. The CDR3 loop reads CAWSVGGRQPQHF. The DNA for the CDR3 is TGTGCCTGGAGTGTGGGTGGGAGGCAGCCCCAGCATTTT.

V is TRBV7-3 and J is TRBJ1-1; 12 bases match TRBD1. The CDR3 covers 18 residues. Germline V gene sequence: CDR1 SGHTA, CDR2 FQGTGA. With 5 bases clipped from V and 11 bases from J, the junction kept 21 bases outside the gene matches. CDR3 in amino acids: CASSPEPGTGGVSGDAFF. The DNA for the CDR3 is TGTGCCAGCAGCCCGGAACCCGGGACAGGGGGCGTATCGGGGGATGCTTTCTTT.

V usage is TRBV28 and J usage is TRBJ1-5, with a weak D call TRBD1 (5 bases). The germline CDR1 and CDR2 sequences are MDHEN and SYDVKM. V shed 6 bases and J shed 6 bases, with 15 bases lying between them. The CDR3 runs to 14 residues. The CDR3 DNA reads as TGTGCCAGCAGAGGGAGGGACCTGTTTCAGCCCCAGCATTTT. It encodes CASRGRDLFQPQHF.

The CDR3: CASGLVGAPEQYF. Written as DNA, the CDR3 is TGTGCTAGTGGTTTGGTAGGGGCGCCTGAGCAGTACTTC. The rearrangement joins TRBV12-5 to TRBJ2-7; D perhaps matches TRBD1 (5 bases). The V and J ends lost 0 bases and 7 bases respectively, with 10 bases between them. The CDR3 is 13 residues long. The germline gives CDR1 LGHNT, CDR2 FRNRAP.

The genes are TRBV6-1 and TRBJ2-1, with D uncertain. Germline CDR1 is MNHNS and CDR2 is SASEGT. This CDR3 spans 14 amino acids. Trimming left V 3 bases short and J 6 bases short, with 12 bases between. The CDR3 region has the DNA TGTGCCAGCAGTGATGGGTCGGGTGTCAATGAGCAGTTCTTC. Amino acids: CASSDGSGVNEQFF.

The chain joins TRBV27 to TRBJ1-1, with D maybe TRBD1 (5 bases). V shed 6 bases and J shed 9 bases, with 14 bases lying between them. The CDR3 has 12 residues. Germline loops: CDR1 MNHEY, CDR2 SMNVEV (reference sequence). CDR3 sequence (DNA): TGTGCCAGCAGGATCCGGCAGGGTCAAGCTTTCTTT. Its protein product is CASRIRQGQAFF.

This clone was picked up one time. This chain links TRBV7-9 with TRBJ2-5; maybe TRBD2 (6 bases). From germline, CDR1 is SEHNR and CDR2 FQNEAQ (reference sequence). The CDR3 is made up of 16 amino acids. Trimming stripped 4 bases from V and 5 bases from J, with 20 bases between. CDR3 nucleotides: TGTGCCAGCAGCTCCGAGGCGGGGCGGGGCGGGGAGACCCAGTACTTC. Residues: CASSSEAGRGGETQYF.

The chain links TRBV6-1 to TRBJ1-6, with D possibly TRBD1 on 5 matching bases. The CDR3 contains 14 residues. Trimming removed 2 bases at V and 8 bases at J, with 10 bases between. From germline, CDR1 is MNHNS and CDR2 SASEGT. The CDR3 sequence is CASSERGSDSPLHF. The DNA for the CDR3 is TGTGCCAGCAGTGAACGGGGGAGCGATTCACCCCTCCACTTT.

This chain connects TRBV5-4 to TRBJ1-2; TRBD1 matches 7 bases. The CDR3 has 14 residues. Trimming took 1 base from V and 4 from J; bases not matched to a gene: 4. Germline V gene lookup returns CDR1 SGHNT and CDR2 YYREEE (reference sequence). CDR3 nucleotide sequence: TGTGCCAGCAGCTTGAGGGACAGCGGCTATGGCTACACCTTC. Translating gives CASSLRDSGYGYTF.

In DNA form, the CDR3 reads TGTGCCAGCAGCTTAGAAACAGGTTACAATGAGCAGTTCTTC. Translated: CASSLETGYNEQFF. This rearrangement joins TRBV11-3 to TRBJ2-1, with a tentative D call TRBD1 (5 bases). Germline V gene lookup returns CDR1 SGHNT and CDR2 YENEEA. V gave up 0 bases and J gave up 4 bases, with 7 bases separating them. This CDR3 spans 14 amino acids.

The chain carries TRBV12-3 or TRBV12-4 and TRBJ1-6; no definite D call. Deletions cut 4 bases from V and 7 bases from J, with 5 bases between. The CDR3 length is 12 residues. The CDR3 is CASSSSNSPLHF. The CDR3 coding sequence is TGTGCCAGCAGTTCATCAAATTCACCCCTCCACTTT.

V usage is TRBV3-1 (or the pseudogene TRBV3-2) and J usage is TRBJ1-5; D might be TRBD1 (5 bases). Germline CDR1 LGHDT, CDR2 YNNKEL (reference sequence). The CDR3 runs 15 residues. The germline V and J ends were trimmed by 4 bases and 2 bases, with 12 bases remaining between them. The chain's CDR3 is CASSRAGEGNQPQHF. CDR3 nucleotide sequence: TGTGCCAGCAGCCGCGCGGGGGAAGGCAATCAGCCCCAGCATTTT.

The chain links TRBV20-1 to TRBJ2-7, with D hard to call. CDR1 DFQATT and CDR2 SNEGSKA come from the germline V gene (reference sequence). The V and J ends lost 3 bases and 5 bases respectively, with 11 bases between them. The CDR3 covers 12 residues. CDR3 sequence: CSASFGFNEQYF. The CDR3 DNA reads as TGCAGTGCTAGTTTCGGGTTTAACGAGCAGTACTTC.

The chain uses TRBV2 and TRBJ1-4; D possibly corresponds to TRBD1 (6 bases). This CDR3 spans 15 amino acids. CDR1 is SNHLY, CDR2 FYNNEI, per germline. Trimming took 6 bases from V and 3 from J, leaving 14 bases between them. The CDR3 nucleotides are TGTGCCAGCAGGGTACAGGGTCGAGCTAATGAAAAACTGTTTTTT. Translation: CASRVQGRANEKLFF.

This clone has a single count. The junction shows a germline mismatch at one end, possibly a read error. The chain joins TRBV7-8 to TRBJ1-4; D gene uncertain. Germline CDR1 reads SGHVS; CDR2 reads FQNEAQ. CDR3 size: 15 residues. The chain's CDR3 is CANSLGGATNEKLFF. Here the CDR3 DNA reads TGTGCCAACAGCTTAGGAGGCGCAACTAATGAAAAACTGTTTTTT.

There are a few counts of this clone. The rearrangement joins TRBV2 to TRBJ1-5; D may be TRBD1 (6 bases). The V gene lost 8 bases and the J gene lost 2 bases, with 10 bases spanning the gap. Per the germline V gene, CDR1 is SNHLY and CDR2 is FYNNEI. CDR3 length: 13 residues. The CDR3 protein is CASGQTGNQPQHF. The CDR3 nucleotides are TGTGCCAGCGGACAGACAGGCAATCAGCCCCAGCATTTT.

The V and J genes are TRBV6-2 or TRBV6-3 and TRBJ2-4; maybe TRBD2 (6 bases). V shed 5 bases and J shed 6 bases, with 23 bases lying between them. Looked up from germline, CDR1 is MNHEY and CDR2 is SVGEGT. The CDR3 spans 17 residues. The CDR3 nucleotides are TGTGCCAGCAGTCTCCGCAATGGGGTCGGGGGTAGAAACATTCAGTACTTC. Translation: CASSLRNGVGGRNIQYF.

The chain is built from TRBV6-5 and TRBJ2-1; D is undetermined. This CDR3 has 15 residues. Germline CDR1 and CDR2: MNHEY and SVGAGI. V shed 4 bases and J shed 0 bases, with 10 bases lying between them. This chain's CDR3 is CASSLGHSSYNEQFF. The CDR3 bases are TGTGCCAGCAGTTTGGGCCACAGCTCCTACAATGAGCAGTTCTTC.